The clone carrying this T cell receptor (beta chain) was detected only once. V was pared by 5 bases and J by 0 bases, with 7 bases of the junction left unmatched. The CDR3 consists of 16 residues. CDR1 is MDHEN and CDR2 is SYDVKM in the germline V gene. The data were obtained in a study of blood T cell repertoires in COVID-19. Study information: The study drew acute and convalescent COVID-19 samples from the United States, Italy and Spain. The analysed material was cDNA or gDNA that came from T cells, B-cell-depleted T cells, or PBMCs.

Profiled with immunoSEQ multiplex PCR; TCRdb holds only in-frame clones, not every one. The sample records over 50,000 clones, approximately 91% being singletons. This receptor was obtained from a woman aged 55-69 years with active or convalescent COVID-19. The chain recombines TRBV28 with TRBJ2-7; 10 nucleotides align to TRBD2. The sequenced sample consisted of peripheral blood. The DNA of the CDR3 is TGTGCCAGCAGTAGTACGGGACTAGCGACCTCCTACGAGCAGTACTTC. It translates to CASSSTGLATSYEQYF.